Listed below are T cell receptor beta chains from one sample, sequenced in a study of T-cell memory formation after mild COVID-19. TCRdb reprocessed the 5' RACE reads via MiXCR and lists one record per CDR3 protein. The sample includes about 350,000 distinct CDR3 sequences, approximately 14% of them seen just once. The sequencing sample was made of PBMCs or a T cell subset sorted from them (not recorded which). These receptor sequences come from a man younger than 35 who had mild COVID-19 (a few samples of this study predate the infection). Cell type and time point are not known. Both conserved end residues are part of each CDR3. D genes are given only for firm matches. Clone size is stated in some rows and not others, as once, few, many or a class when expanded.

J	D	V	size	CDR3	DNA
TRBJ2-2	.	TRBV20-1	many	CSAARGSNTGELFF	TGCAGTGCCGCCAGGGGATCGAACACCGGGGAGCTGTTTTTT
TRBJ2-1	TRBD2	TRBV7-9	few	CASSFSRDYGFSGEQFF	TGTGCCAGCAGCTTCTCCCGGGACTACGGATTCTCGGGTGAGCAGTTCTTC
TRBJ2-3	.	TRBV4-1	.	CASSQKSTFADTQYF	TGCGCCAGCAGCCAGAAGTCAACGTTCGCAGATACGCAGTATTTT
TRBJ1-1	.	TRBV5-1	.	CASSLSVTVNTEAFF	TGCGCCAGCAGCTTGTCGGTTACGGTGAACACTGAAGCTTTCTTT
TRBJ2-3	TRBD2	TRBV20-1	few	CSAALTSGYPVPDTQYF	TGCAGTGCGGCATTGACTAGCGGGTATCCCGTCCCAGATACGCAGTATTTT
TRBJ2-3	.	TRBV4-1	.	CASSQGLEPTDTQYF	TGCGCCAGCAGCCAAGGTCTAGAGCCCACAGATACGCAGTATTTT
TRBJ2-1	TRBD2	TRBV6-2/TRBV6-3	few	CASSYRGASGNEQFF	TGTGCCAGCAGTTACCGTGGGGCTAGCGGCAATGAGCAGTTCTTC
TRBJ2-1	.	TRBV4-2	few	CASSQAGAGPFNEQFF	TGTGCCAGCAGCCAAGCGGGGGCGGGACCCTTCAATGAGCAGTTCTTC
TRBJ1-1	.	TRBV18	.	CASSWTAMNTEAFF	TGTGCCAGCTCGTGGACAGCCATGAACACTGAAGCTTTCTTT
TRBJ2-5	TRBD1	TRBV25-1	few	CASSENPPRQGKGWETQYF	TGTGCCAGCAGTGAGAACCCCCCGAGACAGGGGAAAGGATGGGAGACCCAGTACTTC
TRBJ1-5	.	TRBV7-9	.	CASSGGQSTQHF	TGTGCCAGCAGCGGAGGACAGTCGACCCAGCATTTT
TRBJ1-2	.	TRBV4-3	few	CASSSVAAFSGYTF	TGCGCCAGTTCTTCTGTGGCAGCCTTCTCGGGCTACACCTTC
TRBJ1-2	.	TRBV12-3/TRBV12-4	few	CASSLALGDYGYTF	TGTGCCAGCAGTTTAGCGCTGGGGGACTATGGCTACACCTTC
TRBJ2-3	.	TRBV24-1	few	CATSDGPPDTQYF	TGTGCCACCAGTGACGGACCCCCGGATACGCAGTATTTT
TRBJ1-1	.	TRBV12-3/TRBV12-4	.	CASRGSTPAHTEAFF	TGTGCCAGCAGAGGGTCCACTCCGGCCCACACTGAAGCTTTCTTT
TRBJ2-3	TRBD2	TRBV15	few	CATSTGGHTDTQYF	TGTGCCACCAGCACGGGGGGGCACACAGATACGCAGTATTTT
TRBJ1-4	.	TRBV7-6	few	CASSSNFQEKLFF	TGTGCCAGCAGCTCAAATTTCCAGGAAAAACTGTTTTTT
TRBJ1-6	.	TRBV7-2	.	CASTGGASPLHF	TGTGCCAGCACGGGGGGGGCTTCACCCCTCCACTTT
TRBJ2-7	.	TRBV5-1	.	CASSLVRSYEQYF	TGCGCCAGCAGCTTGGTCAGGTCCTACGAGCAGTACTTC
TRBJ1-1	.	TRBV7-2	.	CASSSEYGTEAFF	TGTGCCAGCAGCTCCGAGTATGGCACTGAAGCTTTCTTT
TRBJ2-3	.	TRBV7-2	many	CASSPPGGRDTQYF	TGTGCCAGCAGCCCCCCGGGGGGCCGAGATACGCAGTATTTT
TRBJ2-1	TRBD2	TRBV5-1	.	CASSAGLAVYNEQFF	TGCGCCAGCAGCGCGGGACTAGCGGTCTACAATGAGCAGTTCTTC
TRBJ2-3	TRBD1	TRBV9	few	CASSRWGTGGTDTQYF	TGTGCCAGCAGCCGGTGGGGGACAGGAGGCACAGATACGCAGTATTTT
TRBJ1-2	.	TRBV12-3/TRBV12-4	many	CASSLHQAGLSYGYTF	TGTGCCAGCAGCCTTCACCAGGCAGGGTTAAGCTATGGCTACACCTTC
TRBJ1-1	TRBD1	TRBV9	.	CASTPRGGDRAFF	TGTGCCAGCACCCCGCGAGGGGGCGACCGGGCTTTCTTT
TRBJ2-1	.	TRBV7-9	few	CASSKTDNEQFF	TGTGCCAGCAGCAAAACAGACAATGAGCAGTTCTTC
TRBJ1-2	.	TRBV7-2	.	CASSPGQTVNYGYTF	TGTGCCAGCAGCCCCGGACAGACCGTTAACTATGGCTACACCTTC
TRBJ1-1	.	TRBV4-1	once	CASSQERETNTEAFF	TGCGCCAGCAGCCAAGAGCGCGAGACGAACACTGAAGCTTTCTTT
TRBJ2-2	.	TRBV12-3/TRBV12-4	.	CASARRAGELFF	TGTGCCAGCGCCCGTAGGGCCGGGGAGCTGTTTTTT
TRBJ2-5	.	TRBV21-1	few	CASSTPREGETQYF	TGTGCCAGCAGCACACCACGGGAAGGAGAGACCCAGTACTTC
TRBJ2-3	TRBD1	TRBV7-9	.	CASSRTRGTGGRTDTQYF	TGTGCCAGCAGCCGAACCCGCGGGACAGGGGGAAGGACAGATACGCAGTATTTT
TRBJ1-4	TRBD1	TRBV12-3/TRBV12-4	few	CASSHGQGVFHEKLFF	TGTGCCAGCAGTCACGGACAGGGGGTTTTCCATGAAAAACTGTTTTTT
TRBJ2-1	.	TRBV24-1	few	CATSDSTQGRIYNEQFF	TGTGCCACCAGTGATTCTACGCAGGGGCGGATCTACAATGAGCAGTTCTTC
TRBJ1-2	.	TRBV29-1	.	CSVVQETAYGYTF	TGCAGCGTTGTCCAGGAGACAGCATATGGCTACACCTTC
TRBJ2-6	.	TRBV5-1	.	CASRPGYSGANVLTF	TGCGCCAGCAGACCGGGCTACTCTGGGGCCAACGTCCTGACTTTC
TRBJ1-6	.	TRBV5-6	.	CASSHANGALHF	TGTGCCAGCAGCCATGCAAACGGGGCCCTCCACTTT
TRBJ2-2	.	TRBV3-1	many	CASSQNTGELFF	TGCGCCAGCAGCCAGAACACCGGGGAGCTGTTTTTT
TRBJ2-7	.	TRBV3-1	.	CASSQNPRPPYEQYF	TGTGCCAGCAGCCAAAATCCCAGGCCTCCCTACGAGCAGTACTTC
TRBJ1-1	.	TRBV29-1	.	CSVVRGVETEAFF	TGCAGCGTTGTTCGTGGGGTAGAAACTGAAGCTTTCTTT
TRBJ2-5	TRBD1	TRBV4-3	few	CASSQEDRASETQYF	TGCGCCAGCAGCCAAGAGGACAGGGCCTCGGAGACCCAGTACTTC
TRBJ1-5	.	TRBV6-1	few	CASRNRLGQPQHF	TGTGCCAGCAGAAATAGGTTAGGCCAGCCCCAGCATTTT
TRBJ2-1	.	TRBV5-4	few	CAVGSGTLGFF	.
TRBJ2-7	.	TRBV6-2/TRBV6-3	.	CASSYGVVYEQYF	TGTGCCAGCAGTTACGGAGTAGTCTACGAGCAGTACTTC
TRBJ1-6	.	TRBV6-6	many	CASGHSNSPLHF	TGTGCCAGCGGACACTCTAATTCACCCCTCCACTTT
TRBJ1-1	.	TRBV12-3/TRBV12-4	few	CASTPYGFEAFF	TGTGCCAGCACCCCGTATGGGTTTGAAGCTTTCTTT
TRBJ1-1	.	TRBV29-1	.	CSVVLDRNTEAFF	TGCAGCGTTGTCTTGGACCGAAACACTGAAGCTTTCTTT
TRBJ2-7	.	TRBV7-9	.	CASSPSREQYF	TGTGCCAGCAGCCCCTCCAGGGAGCAGTACTTC
TRBJ1-1	.	TRBV4-3	many	CASSHLSRGAEAFF	TGCGCCAGCAGCCACCTCTCCAGGGGTGCTGAAGCTTTCTTT
TRBJ1-5	TRBD1	TRBV6-2/TRBV6-3	.	CASSDGQGLSNQPQHF	TGTGCCAGCAGTGACGGACAGGGACTTAGCAATCAGCCCCAGCATTTT
TRBJ2-7	TRBD1	TRBV10-1	few	CASSDYVTGDHEQYF	TGCGCCAGCAGTGATTACGTGACAGGGGACCACGAGCAGTACTTC
TRBJ1-1	.	TRBV28	.	CASSFGGLVTEAFF	TGTGCCAGCAGTTTCGGGGGTTTGGTCACTGAAGCTTTCTTT
TRBJ2-4	.	TRBV7-9	.	CASSPRFEDIQYF	TGTGCCAGCAGCCCGCGGTTCGAGGACATTCAGTACTTC
TRBJ2-2	.	TRBV7-8	.	CASSPTTRAGELFF	TGTGCCAGCAGCCCGACCACTAGGGCCGGGGAGCTGTTTTTT
TRBJ2-1	TRBD1	TRBV14	.	CASSHRDREGGYEFF	TGTGCCAGCAGCCACCGGGACAGGGAAGGAGGGTATGAGTTCTTC
TRBJ2-1	.	TRBV9	.	CASSDQGDSYNEQFF	TGTGCCAGCAGCGACCAAGGGGACTCCTACAATGAGCAGTTCTTC